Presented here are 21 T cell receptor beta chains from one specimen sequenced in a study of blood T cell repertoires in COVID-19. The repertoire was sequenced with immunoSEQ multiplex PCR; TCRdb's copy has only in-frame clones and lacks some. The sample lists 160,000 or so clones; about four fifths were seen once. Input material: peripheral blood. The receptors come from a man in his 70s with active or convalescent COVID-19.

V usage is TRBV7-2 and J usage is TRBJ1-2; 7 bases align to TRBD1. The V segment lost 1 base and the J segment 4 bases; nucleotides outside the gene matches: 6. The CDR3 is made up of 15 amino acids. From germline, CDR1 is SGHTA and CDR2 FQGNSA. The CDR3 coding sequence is TGTGCCAGCAGCTTAGTACAGGGGCCGGTCTATGGCTACACCTTC. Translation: CASSLVQGPVYGYTF.

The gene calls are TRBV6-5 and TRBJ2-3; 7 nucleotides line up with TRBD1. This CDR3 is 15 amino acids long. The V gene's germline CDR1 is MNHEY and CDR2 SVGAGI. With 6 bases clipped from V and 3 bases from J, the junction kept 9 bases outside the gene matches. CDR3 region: CASRITGVITDTQYF. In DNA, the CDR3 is TGTGCCAGCAGAATCACAGGGGTCATAACAGATACGCAGTATTTT.

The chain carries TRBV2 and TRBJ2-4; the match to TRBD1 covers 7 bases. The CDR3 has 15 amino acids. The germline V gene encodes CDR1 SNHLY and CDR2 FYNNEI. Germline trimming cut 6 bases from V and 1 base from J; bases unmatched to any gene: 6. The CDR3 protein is CASSEGAWAKNIQYF. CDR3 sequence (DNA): TGTGCCAGCAGCGAGGGGGCTTGGGCCAAAAACATTCAGTACTTC.

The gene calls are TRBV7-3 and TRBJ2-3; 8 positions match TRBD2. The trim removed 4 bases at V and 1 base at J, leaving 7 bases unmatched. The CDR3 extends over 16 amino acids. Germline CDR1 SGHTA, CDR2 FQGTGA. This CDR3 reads CASSSLTSGGTDTQYF. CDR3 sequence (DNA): TGTGCCAGCAGCTCCTTAACTAGCGGAGGCACAGATACGCAGTATTTT.

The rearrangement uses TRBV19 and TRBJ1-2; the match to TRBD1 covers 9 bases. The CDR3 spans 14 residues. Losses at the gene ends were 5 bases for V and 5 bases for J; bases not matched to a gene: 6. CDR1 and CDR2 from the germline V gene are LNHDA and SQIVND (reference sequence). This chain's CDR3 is CASSPETGGYGYTF. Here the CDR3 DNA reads TGTGCCAGTAGTCCCGAGACAGGGGGGTATGGCTACACCTTC.

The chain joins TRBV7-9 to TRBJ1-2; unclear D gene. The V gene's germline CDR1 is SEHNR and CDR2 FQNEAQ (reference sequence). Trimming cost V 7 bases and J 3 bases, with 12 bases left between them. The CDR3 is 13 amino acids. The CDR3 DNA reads TGTGCCAGCACCCCCTTCGGAGACTATGGCTACACCTTC. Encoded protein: CASTPFGDYGYTF.

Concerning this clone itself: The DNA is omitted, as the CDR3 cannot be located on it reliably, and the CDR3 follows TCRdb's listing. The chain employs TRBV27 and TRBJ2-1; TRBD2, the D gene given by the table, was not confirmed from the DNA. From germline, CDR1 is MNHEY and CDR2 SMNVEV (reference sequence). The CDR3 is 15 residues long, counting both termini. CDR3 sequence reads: CASSSSGESYNEQFF.

DNA for the CDR3: TGTGCCAGCAGTTTAGCCTTAGCTGAAGCTTTCTTT. Protein: CASSLALAEAFF. This sequence joins TRBV12-3 or TRBV12-4 and TRBJ1-1; D uncertain. The CDR3 extends over 12 amino acids. The V end was cut by 0 bases, the J end by 6 bases, with 5 bases between.

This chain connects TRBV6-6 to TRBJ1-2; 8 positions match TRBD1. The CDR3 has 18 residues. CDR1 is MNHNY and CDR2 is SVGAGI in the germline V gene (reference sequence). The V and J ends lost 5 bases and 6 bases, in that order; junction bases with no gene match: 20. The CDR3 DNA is TGTGCCAGCAGTCGAACGACCGACGGACAGGGTCCCAAACATGGCTACACCTTC. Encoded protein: CASSRTTDGQGPKHGYTF.

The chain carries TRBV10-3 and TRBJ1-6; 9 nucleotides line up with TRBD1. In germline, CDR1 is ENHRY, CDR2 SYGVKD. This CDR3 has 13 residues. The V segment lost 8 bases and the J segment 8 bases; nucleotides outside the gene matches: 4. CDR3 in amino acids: CAISGQGDSPLHF. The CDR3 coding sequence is TGTGCCATCTCGGGACAGGGTGATTCACCCCTCCACTTT.

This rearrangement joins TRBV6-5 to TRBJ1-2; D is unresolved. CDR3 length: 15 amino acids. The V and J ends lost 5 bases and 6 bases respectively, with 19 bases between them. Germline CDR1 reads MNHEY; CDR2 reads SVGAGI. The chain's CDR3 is CASSSLGQAINGYTF. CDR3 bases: TGTGCCAGCAGTAGCCTTGGTCAGGCGATAAATGGCTACACCTTC.

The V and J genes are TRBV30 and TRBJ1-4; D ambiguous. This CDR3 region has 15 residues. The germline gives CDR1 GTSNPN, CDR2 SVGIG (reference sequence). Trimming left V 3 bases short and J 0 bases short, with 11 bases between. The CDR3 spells CAWRAPGPTNEKLFF. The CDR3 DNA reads TGTGCCTGGAGAGCCCCAGGTCCAACTAATGAAAAACTGTTTTTT.

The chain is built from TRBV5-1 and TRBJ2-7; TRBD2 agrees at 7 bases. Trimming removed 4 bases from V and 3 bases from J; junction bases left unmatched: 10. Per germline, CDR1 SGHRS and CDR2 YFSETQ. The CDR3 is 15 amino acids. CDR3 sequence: CASSPGGGLDYEQYF. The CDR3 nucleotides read TGCGCCAGCAGCCCTGGCGGGGGACTTGACTACGAGCAGTACTTC.

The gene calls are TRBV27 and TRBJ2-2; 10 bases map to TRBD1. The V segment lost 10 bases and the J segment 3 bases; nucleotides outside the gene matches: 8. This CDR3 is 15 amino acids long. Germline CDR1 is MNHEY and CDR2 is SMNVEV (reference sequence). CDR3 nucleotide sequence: TGTGCCAACCGGGACAGGGGTACCCACACCGGGGAGCTGTTTTTT. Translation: CANRDRGTHTGELFF.

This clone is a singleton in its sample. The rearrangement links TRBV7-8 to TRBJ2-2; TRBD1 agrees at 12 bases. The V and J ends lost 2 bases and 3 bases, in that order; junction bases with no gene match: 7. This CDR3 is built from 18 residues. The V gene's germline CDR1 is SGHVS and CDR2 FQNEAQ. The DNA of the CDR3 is TGTGCCAGCAGCTTAAGGGGACAGGGGGCGCTGGACACCGGGGAGCTGTTTTTT. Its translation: CASSLRGQGALDTGELFF.

The CDR3: CAAGRAHTGELFF. The CDR3 coding sequence is TGTGCCGCGGGGAGGGCACACACCGGGGAGCTGTTTTTT. The chain recombines TRBV2 with TRBJ2-2; 7 nucleotides agree with TRBD2. The CDR3 has 13 residues. V was pared by 11 bases and J by 3 bases, with 6 bases of the junction left unmatched. Germline CDR1 is SNHLY and CDR2 is FYNNEI.

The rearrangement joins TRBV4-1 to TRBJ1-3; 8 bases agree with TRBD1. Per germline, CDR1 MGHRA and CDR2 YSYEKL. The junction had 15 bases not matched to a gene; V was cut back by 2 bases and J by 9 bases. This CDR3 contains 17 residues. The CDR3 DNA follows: TGCGCCAGCAGCCAATCACCCGACAGGGGACCTTTAGGCACCATATATTTT. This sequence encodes CASSQSPDRGPLGTIYF.

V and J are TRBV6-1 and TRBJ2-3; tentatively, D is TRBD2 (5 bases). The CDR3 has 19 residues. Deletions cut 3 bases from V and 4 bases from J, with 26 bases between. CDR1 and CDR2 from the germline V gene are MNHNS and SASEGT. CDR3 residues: CASSESGMVMAYRPDTQYF. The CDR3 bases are TGTGCCAGCAGTGAGTCCGGGATGGTGATGGCTTATAGACCAGATACGCAGTATTTT.

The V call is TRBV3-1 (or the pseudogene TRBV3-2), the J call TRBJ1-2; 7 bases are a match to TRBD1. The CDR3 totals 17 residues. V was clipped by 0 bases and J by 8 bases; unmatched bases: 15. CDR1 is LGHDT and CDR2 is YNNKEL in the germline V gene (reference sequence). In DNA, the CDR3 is TGTGCCAGCAGCCAAGATCCAAGAGTCAGGGGGGCGGAAGGCTACACCTTC. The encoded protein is CASSQDPRVRGAEGYTF.

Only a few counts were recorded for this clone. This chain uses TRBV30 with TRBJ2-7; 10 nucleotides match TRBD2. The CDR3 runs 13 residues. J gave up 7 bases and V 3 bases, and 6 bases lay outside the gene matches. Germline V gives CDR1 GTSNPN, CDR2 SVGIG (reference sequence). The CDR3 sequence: CAWSFRTSGEQYF. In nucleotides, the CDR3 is TGTGCCTGGAGCTTTCGGACTAGCGGTGAGCAGTACTTC.

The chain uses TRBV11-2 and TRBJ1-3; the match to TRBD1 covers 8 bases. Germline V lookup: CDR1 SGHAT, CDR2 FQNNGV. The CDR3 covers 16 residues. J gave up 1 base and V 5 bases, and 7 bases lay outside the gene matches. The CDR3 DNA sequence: TGTGCCAGCAGCCGAGCCGACAGGGGATCTGGAAACACCATATATTTT. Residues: CASSRADRGSGNTIYF.